A selection of T cell receptor beta chains follows, all from one sample in a study of blood T cell repertoires in COVID-19. The data were produced by immunoSEQ multiplex PCR, yet TCRdb's version contains in-frame clones alone and is incomplete. The data hold around 230,000 clones, with 86% observed a single time. Specimen: peripheral blood. These TCRs come from a man aged 25 to 40 who had recovered from COVID-19. The CDR3 runs from the conserved cysteine through the conserved F or W. A D gene is named only where the DNA matches it firmly. For some rows the clone size is stated as once, few or many, or as a class when expanded; others skip it.

V	size	D	J	DNA	CDR3
TRBV2	-	-	TRBJ1-5	TGTGCCAGCAGTGCCGACAGCTCCAATCAGCCCCAGCATTTT	CASSADSSNQPQHF
TRBV5-1	-	TRBD1	TRBJ1-1	TGCGCCAGCAGCTGGACAGGGGGCGGCACTGAAGCTTTCTTT	CASSWTGGGTEAFF
TRBV15	-	-	TRBJ2-2	TGTGCCACCAGCAGTATCCCCGGGGAGCTGTTTTTT	CATSSIPGELFF
TRBV27	-	-	TRBJ1-1	TGTGCCAGCAGTTTTCAGACAAACACTGAAGCTTTCTTT	CASSFQTNTEAFF
TRBV15	once	TRBD1	TRBJ1-2	TGTGCCACCAGCAACGCCGGGACAGCAAAAGGCTACACCTTC	CATSNAGTAKGYTF
TRBV12-3/TRBV12-4	-	TRBD2	TRBJ2-1	TGTGCCAGCAGACTAGCGGGGGCAAATGAGCAGTTCTTC	CASRLAGANEQFF
TRBV3-1/TRBV3-2	once	TRBD2	TRBJ2-1	TGTGCCAGCAGCGATACTAGCGGGGGGGCTAGATTCTTC	CASSDTSGGARFF
TRBV5-1	-	-	TRBJ1-1	TGCGCCAGCAGCTTGGGATTTGAACAGGGCGAAGCTTTCTTT	CASSLGFEQGEAFF
TRBV6-4	few	-	TRBJ2-1	TGTGCCACACCACTGGACAGTTCGAGCTCCTACAATGAGCAGTTCTTC	CATPLDSSSSYNEQFF
TRBV15	once	-	TRBJ1-5	TGTGCCACCAGCAGAGATTGGAACAGAATCAATAGCAATCAGCCCCAGCATTTT	CATSRDWNRINSNQPQHF
TRBV5-1	-	-	TRBJ2-1	TGCGCCAGCAGGGGGGGAAAGGGCGGAAGCTCCTACAATGAGCAGTTCTTC	CASRGGKGGSSYNEQFF
TRBV27	-	-	TRBJ2-7	TGTGCCAGCAGTTTACTTCGGGGGAGCTCCTACGAGCAGTACTTC	CASSLLRGSSYEQYF
TRBV7-6	few	TRBD1	TRBJ2-3	TGTGCCAGCAGCTTCGGACAGGGGGGAAAAGATACGCAGTATTTT	CASSFGQGGKDTQYF
TRBV30	-	TRBD2	TRBJ2-7	TGTGCCTGGAGTGGACTAGCGGGTTCCTACGAGCAGTACTTC	CAWSGLAGSYEQYF
TRBV4-3	-	-	TRBJ2-5	TGCGCCAGCAGCCAAGATGACAGGCGGTCGGAGACCCAGTACTTC	CASSQDDRRSETQYF
TRBV6-5	-	-	TRBJ2-6	TGTGCCAGCAGCTATGCCCAGGGCGGGGCCAACGTCCTGACTTTC	CASSYAQGGANVLTF
TRBV19	-	TRBD1	TRBJ1-4	TGTGCCAGTAAGGACAGGGCAAGTGAAAAACTGTTTTTT	CASKDRASEKLFF
TRBV29-1	-	-	TRBJ2-5	TGCAGCGCATCCTTGGGGGGACCCGAGACCCAGTACTTC	CSASLGGPETQYF
TRBV19	few	-	TRBJ1-2	TGTGCCAGTAGTCCCCAGGGGACTAACTATGGCTACACCTTC	CASSPQGTNYGYTF
TRBV9	few	TRBD2	TRBJ2-3	TGTGCCAGCAGCGCTAGCGGGGGGGCCTCCAGCACAGATACGCAGTATTTT	CASSASGGASSTDTQYF
TRBV9	few	-	TRBJ2-3	TGTGCCAGCAGCGCGACAACCTCGGGCACAGATACGCAGTATTTT	CASSATTSGTDTQYF
TRBV7-9	-	-	TRBJ1-1	TGTGCCAGCAGCTTAAGGAGGGACACTGAAGCTTTCTTT	CASSLRRDTEAFF
TRBV3-1/TRBV3-2	-	-	TRBJ2-7	TGTGCCAGCAGCCAAGATCTCCCAGTCACCTACGAGCAGTACTTC	CASSQDLPVTYEQYF
TRBV3-1/TRBV3-2	-	-	TRBJ2-2	TGTGCCAGCAGCCGGGGGGGGCTGGACACCGGGGAGCTGTTTTTT	CASSRGGLDTGELFF
TRBV9	-	TRBD2	TRBJ2-3	TGTGCCAGCAGCGTAGCTTGGGGGGGGTCAGATACGCAGTATTTT	CASSVAWGGSDTQYF
TRBV7-9	-	TRBD1	TRBJ1-4	TGTGCCAGCAGTTTTATCCCAGGGGGAAGTGAAAAACTGTTTTTT	CASSFIPGGSEKLFF
TRBV2	-	TRBD1	TRBJ1-6	TGTGCCAGCAGGACGGACAGGGGTCGCGATTCACCCCTCCACTTT	CASRTDRGRDSPLHF
TRBV27	-	TRBD1	TRBJ2-7	TGTGCCAGCAGTCCACCACCCGGGACAGGGTCCCACGAGCAGTACTTC	CASSPPPGTGSHEQYF
TRBV5-1	-	TRBD1	TRBJ1-2	TGCGCCAGCAGCTTTCGACAGGGGCATGGCTACACCTTC	CASSFRQGHGYTF
TRBV12-3/TRBV12-4	-	-	TRBJ1-5	TGTGCCAGCAGACAGGACGGACCTCAGCCCCAGCATTTT	CASRQDGPQPQHF
TRBV7-8	-	-	TRBJ2-5	TGTGCCAGCAGCCCGCGGGTGGACCAGTACTTC	CASSPRVDQYF
TRBV10-3	-	-	TRBJ2-3	TGTGCCACCCAGGGGGGAAACACAGATACGCAGTATTTT	CATQGGNTDTQYF
TRBV7-2	-	TRBD1	TRBJ2-2	TGTGCCAGCAGCTTCTCGAGGACAGGGATAAACACCGGGGAGCTGTTTTTT	CASSFSRTGINTGELFF
TRBV4-2	-	TRBD1	TRBJ2-7	TGTGCCAGCAGCTATCGTGAGGGGGCCAGGTACGAGCAGTACTTC	CASSYREGARYEQYF
TRBV3-1/TRBV3-2	-	-	TRBJ2-6	TGTGCCAGCAGCCTCGGGGGTCCCTCTGGGGCCAACGTCCTGACTTTC	CASSLGGPSGANVLTF
TRBV6-1	-	TRBD2	TRBJ2-7	TGTGCCAGCAGTGAAGTTCCCTCCCTGGGGCGGGGGGACGAGCAGTACTTC	CASSEVPSLGRGDEQYF
TRBV6-5	-	TRBD2	TRBJ2-5	TGTGCCAGCAGTTACGGGGGGGAGGTCGAGACCCAGTACTTC	CASSYGGEVETQYF